This T cell receptor (beta chain) was retrieved from a study of long-term antiretroviral therapy in people with HIV. Study conclusions and caveats: Repertoire dominance by clones expanded before ART was seen at all time points. Blood, drawn from the mid-2000s to the late 2010s, may reflect older ART regimens.

Germline V gene data show CDR1 as MDHEN and CDR2 as SYDVKM. The J segment lost 6 bases and the V segment lost 5 bases, leaving 12 bases of the junction unmatched. The CDR3 totals 18 residues. Everyone in the study who had HIV was treated in the United States. Remarks on this clone: Its target is not known.

Researchers ran immunoSEQ v3.0 at survey level. The target of sequencing was 40,000-50,000 T-cell genomes per sample. The protocol was immunoSEQ multiplex PCR, while the TCRdb copy is restricted to in-frame clones and leaves out a portion. The table records 9,000 to 15,000 clones, 65% to 85% of them present only once. This TCR derives from a woman in her thirties or forties with HIV. V gene TRBV28 combines with J gene TRBJ2-3, with 15 bases that match TRBD2. The sequenced sample was unsorted PBMCs, obtained 0.8 years before starting antiretroviral therapy. The CDR3 nucleotides are TGTGCCAGCAGTCCCCCGGGACTAGCGGGAGGCCGGGAGGATACGCAGTATTTT. Its translation: CASSPPGLAGGREDTQYF. The variable domain in full, with the rest retrieved from reference TRBV28 and TRBJ2-3, is DVKVTQSSRYLVKRTGEKVFLECVQDMDHENMFWYRQDPGLGLRLIYFSYDVKMKEKGDIPEGYSVSREKKERFSLILESASTNQTSMYLCASSPPGLAGGREDTQYFGPGTRLTVL.